This TCR beta chain came from a study of blood T cell repertoires in COVID-19. Study overall: The United States, Italy and Spain supplied acute and convalescent COVID-19 samples. T cells, B-cell-depleted T cells, or PBMCs provided the cDNA or gDNA that served as material.

CDR3 length equals 14 residues. CDR1 and CDR2 from the germline V gene are SNHLY and FYNNEI. Trimming removed 5 bases from V and 7 bases from J, with 15 bases in between. Sequencing was performed with immunoSEQ multiplex PCR; in TCRdb, only in-frame clones are kept and a portion is missing. The table shows a few hundred thousand clones, with roughly 90% occurring only once. This receptor was obtained from a man aged 40-49 years with acute or convalescent COVID-19. The chain employs TRBV2 and TRBJ1-5; possible D gene TRBD1, 6 bases. Sequenced input: peripheral blood. The CDR3 nucleotides are TGTGCCAGCAGTCAATGGGGGCTAATACAGCCCCAGCATTTT. It is translated as CASSQWGLIQPQHF.